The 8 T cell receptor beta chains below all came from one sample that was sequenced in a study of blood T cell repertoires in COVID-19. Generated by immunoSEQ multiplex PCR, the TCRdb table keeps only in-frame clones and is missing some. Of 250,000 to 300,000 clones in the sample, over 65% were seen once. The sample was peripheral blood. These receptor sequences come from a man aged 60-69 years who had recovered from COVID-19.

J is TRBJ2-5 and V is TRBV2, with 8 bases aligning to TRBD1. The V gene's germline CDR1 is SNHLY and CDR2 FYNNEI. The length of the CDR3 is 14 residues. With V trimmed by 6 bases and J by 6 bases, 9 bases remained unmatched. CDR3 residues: CASSVGQGAKTQYF. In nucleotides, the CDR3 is TGTGCCAGCAGCGTCGGACAGGGAGCAAAGACCCAGTACTTC.

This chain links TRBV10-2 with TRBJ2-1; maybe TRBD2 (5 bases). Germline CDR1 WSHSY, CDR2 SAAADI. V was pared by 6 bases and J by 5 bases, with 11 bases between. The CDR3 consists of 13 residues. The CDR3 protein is CASSRGPDNEQFF. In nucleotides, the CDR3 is TGCGCCAGCAGCCGGGGTCCAGACAATGAGCAGTTCTTC.

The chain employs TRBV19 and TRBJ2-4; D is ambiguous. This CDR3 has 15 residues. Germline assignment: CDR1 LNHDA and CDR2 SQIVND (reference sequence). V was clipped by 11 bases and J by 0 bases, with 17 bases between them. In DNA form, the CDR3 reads TGTGCCGGTATCCGCAATCAGATAGCCAAAAACATTCAGTACTTC. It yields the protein CAGIRNQIAKNIQYF.

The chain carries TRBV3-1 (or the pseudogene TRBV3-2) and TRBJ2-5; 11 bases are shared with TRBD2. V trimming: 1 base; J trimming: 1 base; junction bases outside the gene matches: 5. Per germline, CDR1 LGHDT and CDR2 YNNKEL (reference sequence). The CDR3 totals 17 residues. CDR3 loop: CASSQGRTSGSQETQYF. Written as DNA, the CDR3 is TGTGCCAGCAGCCAAGGGAGAACTAGCGGGAGCCAAGAGACCCAGTACTTC.

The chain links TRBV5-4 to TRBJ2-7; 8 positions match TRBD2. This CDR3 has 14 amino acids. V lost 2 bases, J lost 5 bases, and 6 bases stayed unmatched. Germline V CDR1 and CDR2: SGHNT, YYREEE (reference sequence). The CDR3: CASSFGRAFDEQYF. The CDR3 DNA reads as TGTGCCAGCAGCTTCGGGAGGGCCTTTGACGAGCAGTACTTC. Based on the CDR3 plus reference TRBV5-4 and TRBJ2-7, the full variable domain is ETGVTQSPTHLIKTRGQQVTLRCSSQSGHNTVSWYQQALGQGPQFIFQYYREEENGRGNFPPRFSGLQFPNYSSELNVNALELDDSALYLCASSFGRAFDEQYFGPGTRLTVT.

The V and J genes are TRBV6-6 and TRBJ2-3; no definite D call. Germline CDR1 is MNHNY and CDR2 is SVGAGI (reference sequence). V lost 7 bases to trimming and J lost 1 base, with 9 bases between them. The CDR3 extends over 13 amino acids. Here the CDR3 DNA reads TGTGCCAGCATCCCCCGGGGCACAGATACGCAGTATTTT. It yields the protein CASIPRGTDTQYF.

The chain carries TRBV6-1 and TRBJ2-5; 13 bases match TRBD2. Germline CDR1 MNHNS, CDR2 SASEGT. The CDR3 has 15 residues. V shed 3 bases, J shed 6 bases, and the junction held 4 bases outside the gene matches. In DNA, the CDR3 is TGTGCCAGCAGTGAGACTAGCGGGAGGTTCAAGACCCAGTACTTC. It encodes CASSETSGRFKTQYF.

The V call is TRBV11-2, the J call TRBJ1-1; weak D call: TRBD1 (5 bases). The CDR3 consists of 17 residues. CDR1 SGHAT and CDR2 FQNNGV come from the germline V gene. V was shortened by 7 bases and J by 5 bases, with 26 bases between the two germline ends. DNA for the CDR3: TGTGCCAGCACCGTGGGGGGGGAGGGCCCCCGGGGGACTGAAGCTTTCTTT. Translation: CASTVGGEGPRGTEAFF. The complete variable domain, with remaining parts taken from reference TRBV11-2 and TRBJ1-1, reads EAGVAQSPRYKIIEKRQSVAFWCNPISGHATLYWYQQILGQGPKLLIQFQNNGVVDDSQLPKDRFSAERLKGVDSTLKIQPAKLEDSAVYLCASTVGGEGPRGTEAFFGQGTRLTVV.